The 28 T cell receptor beta chains listed next were all sequenced from one sample in a study of CD8 T cells in Susac syndrome. When the RNA was reverse transcribed, random hexamers were used with an input of about 0.5 to 1 ug. Via MiXCR, TCRdb re-called the immunoSEQ multiplex PCR reads, giving one row per CDR3 protein. The table records around 150,000 distinct CDR3 sequences, roughly 94% of them present only once. The sample taken for sequencing was CD4+ T cells from PBMCs. Receptor source: a human donor with Susac syndrome.

CDR3 region: CASSLKPRGFHEQYF. The CDR3 DNA sequence: TGTGCCAGCAGCCTCAAGCCCCGGGGTTTCCACGAGCAGTACTTC. V and J are TRBV3-1 and TRBJ2-7, with a weak D call TRBD2 (5 bases). Between the trimmed V and J ends, which lost 4 bases and 5 bases, there was a span of 18 bases. The CDR3 loop spans 15 amino acids. CDR1 is LGHDT and CDR2 is YNNKEL in the germline V gene (reference sequence).

This CDR3 reads CASSPAAGSGEQFF. CDR3 nucleotides: TGTGCCAGTAGTCCTGCCGCCGGGAGCGGTGAGCAGTTCTTC. This chain links TRBV19 with TRBJ2-1; tentatively, D is TRBD2 (6 bases). The CDR3 has 14 amino acids. Between the trimmed V and J ends, which lost 5 bases and 9 bases, there was a span of 17 bases. CDR1 LNHDA and CDR2 SQIVND come from the germline V gene (reference sequence).

The chain uses TRBV9 and TRBJ2-5; D call uncertain. Germline CDR1 is SGDLS and CDR2 is YYNGEE. With 0 bases removed from V and 2 bases from J, the gap between germline ends came to 8 bases. This CDR3 region has 14 residues. Written as DNA, the CDR3 is TGTGCCAGCAGCGTAGACGCGATACAAGAGACCCAGTACTTC. It translates to CASSVDAIQETQYF.

V usage is TRBV6-4 and J usage is TRBJ1-5; no firm D call. Germline V gene sequence: CDR1 MRHNA, CDR2 SNTAGT. This CDR3 region has 9 residues. Trimming took 3 bases from V and 9 from J, leaving 0 bases between them. The CDR3 nucleotides are TGTGCCAGCAGTGAGCCCCAGCATTTT. Residues: CASSEPQHF.

The chain links TRBV25-1 to TRBJ1-5; no definite D call. CDR1 and CDR2 (germline): MGHDK, SYGVNS. Trimming took off 6 bases at V and 0 bases at J, with 6 bases between the two ends. CDR3 length: 13 amino acids. CDR3 nucleotides: TGTGCCAGCAGGCAGTCTAGCAATCAGCCCCAGCATTTT. Its protein product is CASRQSSNQPQHF.

The chain is built from TRBV20-1 and TRBJ1-4; D gene ambiguous. The CDR3 extends over 13 amino acids. The ends were cut back, 3 bases at V and 7 bases at J, with 12 bases in the middle. Germline CDR1 reads DFQATT; CDR2 reads SNEGSKA (reference sequence). For the CDR3, the DNA is TGCAGTGCTAGGCGAACTGAGGGTGAAAAACTGTTTTTT. Its translation: CSARRTEGEKLFF.

The CDR3, as DNA: TGTGCCAGCAGCTTAGATCGGCGGGGGCAGGGAGAGACCCAGTACTTC. It is translated as CASSLDRRGQGETQYF. J is TRBJ2-5 and V is TRBV11-2, with D possibly being TRBD2 (7 bases). The length of the CDR3 is 16 residues. Looked up from germline, CDR1 is SGHAT and CDR2 is FQNNGV. The ends were cut back, 0 bases at V and 4 bases at J, with 15 bases in the middle.

The rearrangement links TRBV13 to TRBJ2-1; 11 nucleotides line up with TRBD2. Germline CDR1 and CDR2: PRHDT and FYEKMQ (reference sequence). This CDR3 region has 18 residues. V lost 6 bases to trimming and J lost 0 bases; unmatched junction nucleotides: 10. The CDR3 loop reads CASSPYGLAGISYNEQFF. CDR3 nucleotides: TGTGCCAGCAGTCCCTATGGACTAGCGGGCATCTCCTACAATGAGCAGTTCTTC.

The sample holds one count of this clonotype. The chain joins TRBV12-3 or TRBV12-4 to TRBJ1-3, with D unresolved. The CDR3 spans 13 residues. V dropped 7 bases and J dropped 0 bases, with 7 bases sitting between them. The chain's CDR3 is CASTFTSGNTIYF. The CDR3 DNA reads TGTGCCAGCACATTCACCTCTGGAAACACCATATATTTT.

The rearrangement joins TRBV19 to TRBJ1-5; D gene ambiguous. Germline CDR1 is LNHDA and CDR2 is SQIVND (reference sequence). V gave up 3 bases and J gave up 9 bases, with 15 bases separating them. This CDR3 has 14 amino acids. The CDR3 sequence is CASSIPDTVAPQHF. DNA of the CDR3: TGTGCCAGTAGTATCCCCGACACCGTGGCGCCCCAGCATTTT. The variable domain in full, completed from reference TRBV19 and TRBJ1-5, reads DGGITQSPKYLFRKEGQNVTLSCEQNLNHDAMYWYRQDPGQGLRLIYYSQIVNDFQKGDIAEGYSVSREKKESFPLTVTSAQKNPTAFYLCASSIPDTVAPQHFGDGTRLSIL.

This chain connects TRBV27 to TRBJ1-6; 8 bases align to TRBD1. In germline, CDR1 is MNHEY, CDR2 SMNVEV (reference sequence). The CDR3 has 15 amino acids. The V gene end was trimmed by 5 bases and the J gene end by 7 bases; junction bases not matched to a gene: 7. CDR3 region: CASSQTTGGNSPLHF. The CDR3 bases are TGTGCCAGCAGTCAGACAACAGGGGGGAATTCACCCCTCCACTTT.

This chain links TRBV2 with TRBJ2-1; TRBD1 agrees at 9 bases. Trimming at V came to 7 bases and at J to 8 bases, leaving 12 bases not matched to a gene. There are 15 residues in the CDR3. Looked up from germline, CDR1 is SNHLY and CDR2 is FYNNEI. CDR3 nucleotides: TGTGCCAGCACTAGGGGGGGACAGGGTGTCTATGAGCAGTTCTTC. It encodes CASTRGGQGVYEQFF.

The chain has TRBV9 and TRBJ2-5, with D perhaps TRBD1 (6 bases). V shed 1 base and J shed 4 bases, with 14 bases lying between them. This CDR3 is 15 amino acids long. Looked up from germline, CDR1 is SGDLS and CDR2 is YYNGEE. The chain's CDR3 is CASSVQGIRGETQYF. The CDR3 region has the DNA TGTGCCAGCAGCGTACAGGGGATACGGGGAGAGACCCAGTACTTC.

This chain uses TRBV4-1 with TRBJ2-5; TRBD1 matches at 9 bases. The CDR3 has 16 residues. The V gene end was trimmed by 1 base and the J gene end by 5 bases; junction bases not matched to a gene: 8. Germline values: CDR1 MGHRA, CDR2 YSYEKL. CDR3 residues: CASSQVGTGTWETQYF. Written as DNA, the CDR3 is TGCGCCAGCAGCCAAGTGGGGACAGGGACCTGGGAGACCCAGTACTTC.

The J gene is TRBJ2-3, the V gene TRBV20-1; perhaps TRBD2 as D (6 bases). The CDR3 covers 14 residues. Between the trimmed V and J ends, which lost 3 bases and 6 bases, there was a span of 16 bases. Germline loops: CDR1 DFQATT, CDR2 SNEGSKA (reference sequence). The CDR3 sequence is CSASRDFAVDTQYF. CDR3 nucleotides: TGCAGTGCTAGCCGGGACTTCGCGGTTGATACGCAGTATTTT.

The chain uses TRBV19 and TRBJ2-5; D ambiguous. CDR1 and CDR2 from the germline V gene are LNHDA and SQIVND (reference sequence). The CDR3 spans 12 residues. V lost 0 bases to trimming and J lost 5 bases, with 4 bases between them. The CDR3 DNA sequence: TGTGCCAGTAGTATAGAGGGGGAGACCCAGTACTTC. Amino acids: CASSIEGETQYF.

The rearrangement uses TRBV30 and TRBJ2-2; D is uncertain. V lost 0 bases, J lost 0 bases, and 2 bases lay in between. The CDR3 covers 13 residues. The V gene's germline CDR1 is GTSNPN and CDR2 SVGIG (reference sequence). The CDR3 DNA reads TGTGCCTGGAGTGTGGCGAACACCGGGGAGCTGTTTTTT. Translating it yields CAWSVANTGELFF.

Here the CDR3 reads CAWQLRVGYGYTF. For the CDR3, the DNA is TGTGCCTGGCAGCTTCGGGTCGGTTATGGCTACACCTTC. The chain employs TRBV30 and TRBJ1-2, with no clear D. CDR1 and CDR2 (germline): GTSNPN, SVGIG (reference sequence). V lost 5 bases, J lost 5 bases, and 15 bases lay in between. CDR3 size: 13 residues.

V is TRBV6-4 and J is TRBJ1-2; D might be TRBD1 (6 bases). Germline-derived CDR1 and CDR2 are MRHNA and SNTAGT. The V gene lost 9 bases and the J gene lost 1 base, with 18 bases spanning the gap. The CDR3 has 15 residues. The DNA for the CDR3 is TGTGCCAGTCCAACACGGGGGCAGCTTAACTATGGCTACACCTTC. This gives the protein CASPTRGQLNYGYTF.

The rearrangement links TRBV18 to TRBJ1-4; unclear D gene. The length of the CDR3 is 14 residues. CDR1 and CDR2 (germline): KGHSH, LQKENI. V was trimmed by 1 base and J by 8 bases, leaving 11 bases between them. DNA of the CDR3: TGTGCCAGCTCACCACAGGGTCGGGAGGAAAAACTGTTTTTT. Amino acid sequence: CASSPQGREEKLFF.

The rearrangement uses TRBV29-1 and TRBJ2-7; D is tentatively TRBD1 or TRBD2 (5 bases each). Germline CDR1 is SQVTM and CDR2 is ANQGSEA. The CDR3 length is 11 residues. Trimming cost V 7 bases and J 5 bases, with 12 bases left between them. The chain's CDR3 is CSAARENEQYF. The CDR3 coding sequence is TGCAGCGCGGCCAGGGAGAACGAGCAGTACTTC.

This CDR3 is CASSGRDRVKEKLFF. The CDR3 DNA reads TGTGCCAGCAGTGGACGGGACAGGGTGAAGGAAAAACTGTTTTTT. The gene calls are TRBV25-1 and TRBJ1-4; 9 nucleotides agree with TRBD1. Germline CDR1 is MGHDK and CDR2 is SYGVNS. This CDR3 contains 15 residues. V lost 4 bases and J lost 8; bases outside the gene matches: 8.

V is TRBV20-1 and J is TRBJ1-1; tentative D call: TRBD1 (5 bases). Germline CDR1 DFQATT, CDR2 SNEGSKA (reference sequence). V dropped 0 bases and J dropped 11 bases, with 19 bases sitting between them. The CDR3 is made up of 14 amino acids. The CDR3 DNA sequence: TGCAGTGCTAGAGATCGCGTCGGGGCCGAGGTGGCTTTCTTT. Translation: CSARDRVGAEVAFF.

The chain has TRBV30 and TRBJ2-7; TRBD2 aligns across 7 bases. Germline assignment: CDR1 GTSNPN and CDR2 SVGIG (reference sequence). The CDR3 totals 18 residues. J was trimmed by 3 bases and V by 3 bases; bases with no gene match: 20. This chain's CDR3 is CAWRRSGLRLGVYYEQYF. The CDR3 DNA reads as TGTGCCTGGAGGCGTAGCGGGTTACGCCTTGGGGTCTACTACGAGCAGTACTTC.

The V and J genes are TRBV5-1 and TRBJ1-1; TRBD1 might be the D (5 bases). CDR1 is SGHRS, CDR2 YFSETQ, per germline. The V and J ends lost 0 bases and 1 base respectively, with 10 bases between them. The CDR3 consists of 15 residues. The DNA of the CDR3 is TGCGCCAGCAGCTTGGCCCCGGGACGGAACACTGAAGCTTTCTTT. Its protein is CASSLAPGRNTEAFF. The full variable domain, rest sourced from reference TRBV5-1 and TRBJ1-1, is KAGVTQTPRYLIKTRGQQVTLSCSPISGHRSVSWYQQTPGQGLQFLFEYFSETQRNKGNFPGRFSGRQFSNSRSEMNVSTLELGDSALYLCASSLAPGRNTEAFFGQGTRLTVV.

The chain has TRBV27 and TRBJ2-7; a weak D match, TRBD2 (5 bases). V lost 0 bases and J lost 12, with 33 bases in between. The germline V gene encodes CDR1 MNHEY and CDR2 SMNVEV (reference sequence). The CDR3 sequence is 19 residues long. The CDR3 nucleotides read TGTGCCAGCAGTTTATCTAGAGGATATTGGTGGCTAGCACTCCCGAGCAGGTACTTC. Translating it yields CASSLSRGYWWLALPSRYF.

The DNA of the CDR3 is TGTGCCAGCAGTGTCGAGGTGGGCACTGAAGCTTTCTTT. This sequence encodes CASSVEVGTEAFF. V is TRBV6-1 and J is TRBJ1-1; D is unresolved. V shed 4 bases and J shed 4 bases, with 10 bases lying between them. Germline V gene data show CDR1 as MNHNS and CDR2 as SASEGT. The CDR3 extends over 13 amino acids.

CDR3 residues: CASSVGGADSPLHF. CDR3 bases: TGTGCCAGCAGCGTGGGAGGGGCTGATTCACCCCTCCACTTT. The J gene is TRBJ1-6, the V gene TRBV9, with D maybe TRBD1 (5 bases). There are 14 residues in the CDR3. Germline assignment: CDR1 SGDLS and CDR2 YYNGEE. V was shortened by 2 bases and J by 8 bases, with 11 bases between the two germline ends.